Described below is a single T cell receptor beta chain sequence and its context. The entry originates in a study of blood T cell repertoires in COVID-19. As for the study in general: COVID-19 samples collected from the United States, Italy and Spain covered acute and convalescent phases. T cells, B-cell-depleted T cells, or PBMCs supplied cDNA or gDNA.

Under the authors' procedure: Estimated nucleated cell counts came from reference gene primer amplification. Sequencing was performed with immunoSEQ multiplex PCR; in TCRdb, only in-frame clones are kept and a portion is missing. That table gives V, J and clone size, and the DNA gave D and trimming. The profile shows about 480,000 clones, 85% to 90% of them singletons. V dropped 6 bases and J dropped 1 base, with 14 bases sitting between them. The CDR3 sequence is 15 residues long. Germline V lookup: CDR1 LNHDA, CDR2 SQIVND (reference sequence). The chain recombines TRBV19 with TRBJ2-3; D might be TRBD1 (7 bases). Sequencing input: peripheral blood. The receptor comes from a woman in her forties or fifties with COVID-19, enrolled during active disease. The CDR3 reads CASSLGGGGTDTQYF. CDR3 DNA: TGTGCCAGTAGCCTTGGAGGGGGCGGCACAGATACGCAGTATTTT.